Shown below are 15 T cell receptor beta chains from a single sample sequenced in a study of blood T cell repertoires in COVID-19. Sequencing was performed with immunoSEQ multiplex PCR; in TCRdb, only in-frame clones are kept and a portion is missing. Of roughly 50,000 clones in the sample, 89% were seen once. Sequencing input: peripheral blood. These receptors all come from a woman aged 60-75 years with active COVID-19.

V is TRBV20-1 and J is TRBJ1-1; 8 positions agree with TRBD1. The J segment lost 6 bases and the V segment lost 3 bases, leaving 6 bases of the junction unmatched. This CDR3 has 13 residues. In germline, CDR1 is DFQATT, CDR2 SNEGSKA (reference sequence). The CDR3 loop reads CSASTGGLSEAFF. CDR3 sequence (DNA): TGCAGTGCTAGTACAGGGGGTCTATCTGAAGCTTTCTTT.

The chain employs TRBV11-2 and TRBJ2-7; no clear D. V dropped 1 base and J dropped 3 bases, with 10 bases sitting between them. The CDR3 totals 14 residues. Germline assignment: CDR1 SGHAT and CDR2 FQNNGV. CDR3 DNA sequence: TGTGCCAGCAGCTTAGTGGCAGGAAACTACGAGCAGTACTTC. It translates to CASSLVAGNYEQYF.

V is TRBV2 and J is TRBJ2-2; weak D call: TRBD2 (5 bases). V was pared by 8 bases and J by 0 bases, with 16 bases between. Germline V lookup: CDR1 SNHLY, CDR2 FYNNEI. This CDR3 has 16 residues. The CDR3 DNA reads TGTGCCAGCGGGGTAGCGCGCGCCTCGAACACCGGGGAGCTGTTTTTT. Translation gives CASGVARASNTGELFF.

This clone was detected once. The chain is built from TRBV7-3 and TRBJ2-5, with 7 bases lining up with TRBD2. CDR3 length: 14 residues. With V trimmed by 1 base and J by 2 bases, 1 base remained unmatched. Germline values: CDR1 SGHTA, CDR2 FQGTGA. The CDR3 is CASSLMGGQETQYF. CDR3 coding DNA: TGTGCCAGCAGCTTAATGGGGGGGCAAGAGACCCAGTACTTC.

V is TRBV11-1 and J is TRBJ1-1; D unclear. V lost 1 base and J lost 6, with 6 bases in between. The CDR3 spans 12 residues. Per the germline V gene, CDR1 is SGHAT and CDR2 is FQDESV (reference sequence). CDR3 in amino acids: CASSLEESEAFF. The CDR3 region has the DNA TGTGCCAGCAGCTTAGAGGAGTCTGAAGCTTTCTTT.

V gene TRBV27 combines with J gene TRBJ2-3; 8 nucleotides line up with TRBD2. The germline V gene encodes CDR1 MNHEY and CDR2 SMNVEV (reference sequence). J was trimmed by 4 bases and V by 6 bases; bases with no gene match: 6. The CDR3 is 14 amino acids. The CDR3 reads CASSDGGAPDTQYF. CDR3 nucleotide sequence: TGTGCCAGCAGCGACGGGGGGGCCCCAGATACGCAGTATTTT.

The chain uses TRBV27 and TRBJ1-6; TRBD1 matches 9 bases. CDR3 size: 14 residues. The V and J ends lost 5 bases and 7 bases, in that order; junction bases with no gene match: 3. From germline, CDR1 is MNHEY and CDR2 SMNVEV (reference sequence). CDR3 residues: CASSNGQGNSPLHF. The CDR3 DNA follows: TGTGCCAGCAGTAACGGACAGGGGAATTCACCCCTCCACTTT.

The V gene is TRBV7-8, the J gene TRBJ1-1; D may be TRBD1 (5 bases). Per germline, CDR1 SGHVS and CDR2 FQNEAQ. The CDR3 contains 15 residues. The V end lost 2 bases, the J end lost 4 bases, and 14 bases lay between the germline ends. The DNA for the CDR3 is TGTGCCAGCAGCTTATGGACGGACACCATCACTGAAGCTTTCTTT. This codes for CASSLWTDTITEAFF.

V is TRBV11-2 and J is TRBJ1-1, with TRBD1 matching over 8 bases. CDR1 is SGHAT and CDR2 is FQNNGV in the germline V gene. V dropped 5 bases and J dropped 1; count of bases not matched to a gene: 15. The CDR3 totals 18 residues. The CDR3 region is CASSVGMTTGGRNTEAFF. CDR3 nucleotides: TGTGCCAGCAGCGTCGGGATGACTACAGGGGGTAGGAACACTGAAGCTTTCTTT.

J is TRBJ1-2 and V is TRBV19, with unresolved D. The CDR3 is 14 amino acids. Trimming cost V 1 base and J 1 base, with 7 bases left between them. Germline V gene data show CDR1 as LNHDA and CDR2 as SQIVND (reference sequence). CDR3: CASSIAQINYGYTF. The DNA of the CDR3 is TGTGCCAGTAGTATAGCACAGATTAACTATGGCTACACCTTC.

The CDR3 nucleotides are TGTGCCATCAGTGAGGGGGCCAATGAGCAGTTCTTC. This sequence encodes CAISEGANEQFF. The chain uses TRBV10-3 and TRBJ2-1; D possibly corresponds to TRBD1 (5 bases). This CDR3 region has 12 residues. With 2 bases removed from V and 6 bases from J, the gap between germline ends came to 5 bases. Germline V gene lookup returns CDR1 ENHRY and CDR2 SYGVKD.

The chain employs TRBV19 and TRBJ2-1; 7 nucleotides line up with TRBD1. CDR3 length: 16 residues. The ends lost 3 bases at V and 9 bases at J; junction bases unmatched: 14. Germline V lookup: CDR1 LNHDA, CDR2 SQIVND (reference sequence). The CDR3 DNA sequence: TGTGCCAGTAGTATCCCACAGGGGTTGCCCGTAGGTGAGCAGTTCTTC. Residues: CASSIPQGLPVGEQFF.

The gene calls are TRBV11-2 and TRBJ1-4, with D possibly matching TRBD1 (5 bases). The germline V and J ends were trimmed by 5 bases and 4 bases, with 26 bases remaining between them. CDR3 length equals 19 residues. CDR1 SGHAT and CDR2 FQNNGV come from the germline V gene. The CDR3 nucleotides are TGTGCCAGCAGCCTTAGGGGTATCACGGATGCAAATCGTAATGAAAAACTGTTTTTT. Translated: CASSLRGITDANRNEKLFF.

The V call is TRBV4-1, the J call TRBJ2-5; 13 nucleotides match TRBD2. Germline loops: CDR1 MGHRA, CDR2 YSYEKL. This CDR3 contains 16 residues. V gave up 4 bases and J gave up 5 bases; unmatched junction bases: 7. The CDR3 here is CASSPRTSGGDETQYF. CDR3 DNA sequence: TGCGCCAGCAGCCCGAGGACTAGCGGGGGAGATGAGACCCAGTACTTC.

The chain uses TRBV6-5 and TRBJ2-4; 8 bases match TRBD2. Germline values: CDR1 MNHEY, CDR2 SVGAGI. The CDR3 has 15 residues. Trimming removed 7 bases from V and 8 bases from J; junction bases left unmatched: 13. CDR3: CASTQIGGGAHIQYF. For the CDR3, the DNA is TGTGCCAGCACCCAAATCGGGGGGGGCGCACACATTCAGTACTTC.